One and the same sample provided the 7 T cell receptor beta chains below, sequenced in a study of blood T cell repertoires in COVID-19. Profiling relied on immunoSEQ multiplex PCR, and the TCRdb table lists in-frame clones only, not all of them. Of 200,000 to 250,000 clones listed, 85% to 90% are singletons. The sequencing sample was made of PBMCs or T cells enriched from blood (not recorded which). The receptors were sampled from a man aged 50-60 years who had been exposed to COVID-19.

The CDR3 DNA reads as TGTGCCAGCACCCGACAAGGAGGGAGCTATGGCTACACCTTC. Translation: CASTRQGGSYGYTF. This sequence joins TRBV6-5 and TRBJ1-2; D call uncertain. CDR1 is MNHEY, CDR2 SVGAGI, per germline. V was shortened by 7 bases and J by 4 bases, with 16 bases between the two germline ends. This CDR3 spans 14 amino acids.

The chain uses TRBV5-1 and TRBJ2-7, with 7 bases aligning to TRBD2. CDR1 is SGHRS and CDR2 is YFSETQ in the germline V gene. The CDR3 length is 13 residues. The J segment lost 5 bases and the V segment lost 0 bases, leaving 2 bases of the junction unmatched. In DNA form, the CDR3 reads TGCGCCAGCAGCTTGGGGGAGGGCAACGAGCAGTACTTC. Its protein product is CASSLGEGNEQYF.

The chain carries TRBV6-5 and TRBJ1-4; D possibly corresponds to TRBD1 (5 bases). V was cut by 4 bases and J by 8 bases, with 14 bases left in between. The germline V gene encodes CDR1 MNHEY and CDR2 SVGAGI. CDR3 length: 14 amino acids. The CDR3 spells CASSSSPDSEKLFF. In nucleotides, the CDR3 is TGTGCCAGCAGTTCTTCTCCCGACAGCGAAAAACTGTTTTTT.

This clone showed up just once. V is TRBV28 and J is TRBJ1-6; TRBD1 matches 8 bases. V shed 4 bases, J shed 7 bases, and the junction held 9 bases outside the gene matches. Germline-derived CDR1 and CDR2 are MDHEN and SYDVKM. This CDR3 is built from 16 residues. CDR3: CASSSAGTGGNSPLHF. The CDR3 DNA reads TGTGCCAGCAGTTCGGCCGGGACAGGAGGGAATTCACCCCTCCACTTT.

V gene TRBV3-1 (or the pseudogene TRBV3-2) combines with J gene TRBJ2-7; D possibly corresponds to TRBD2 (5 bases). The CDR3 totals 15 residues. With 1 base removed from V and 6 bases from J, the gap between germline ends came to 16 bases. The germline gives CDR1 LGHDT, CDR2 YNNKEL (reference sequence). CDR3 nucleotide sequence: TGTGCCAGCAGCCAAGGCGCGGACTCACACCTCGAGCAGTACGTC. Its translation is CASSQGADSHLEQYV.

The rearrangement links TRBV28 to TRBJ1-1; D unclear. This CDR3 region has 12 residues. Trimming left V 7 bases short and J 3 bases short, with 9 bases between. Germline CDR1 is MDHEN and CDR2 is SYDVKM. The CDR3 DNA is TGTGCCAGCAATGGGGAGTACACTGAAGCTTTCTTT. This gives the protein CASNGEYTEAFF.

The V gene is TRBV11-2, the J gene TRBJ2-3; 10 bases agree with TRBD2. This CDR3 has 15 amino acids. With V trimmed by 4 bases and J by 3 bases, 4 bases remained unmatched. Germline CDR1 reads SGHAT; CDR2 reads FQNNGV. The CDR3 DNA sequence: TGTGCCAGCAGCTACGGACTAGCGGCTACAGATACGCAGTATTTT. Residues: CASSYGLAATDTQYF.